Each of the 6 T cell receptor beta chains below was sequenced from the same sample in a study of T-cell reconstitution after alpha-beta-depleted transplantation in children (dated by TCRdb to between 2015 and 2016). The treatment or condition label, as the study defines it: allogeneic hematopoietic cell transplantation with graft depleted of TCRalphabeta T cells and CD19 B cells. The receptor library was made with PCR. TCRdb records Illumina HiSeq 2500 as the sequencer. Molecular barcoding was employed in the preparation of TCR libraries, with unique molecular identifiers being used to normalize TCRbeta repertoire quantification. Through fastp at Q25 and MiXCR, TCRdb rebuilt clones from the public reads, retaining in-frame beta chains. Records with the same CDR3 protein are collapsed into one entry carrying the most frequent genes and DNA. The sample has a few hundred thousand distinct CDR3 sequences on record, over 40% of them singletons. The ten biggest clones cover under 30% of the sample.

Sequences were derived from PBMCs, sampled before TCRalphabeta/CD19-depleted stem cell transplant. These TCRs come from a girl aged 2 to 10 with aplastic anemia, due to receive a stem cell transplant.

The chain links TRBV12-3 or TRBV12-4 to TRBJ2-7; D is perhaps TRBD1 (6 bases). The CDR3 runs to 13 residues. The V end was cut by 6 bases, the J end by 5 bases, with 14 bases between. In DNA form, the CDR3 reads TGTGCCAGCAGACCCACAGGGTACAACGAGCAGTACTTC. It is translated as CASRPTGYNEQYF.

The rearrangement uses TRBV29-1 and TRBJ2-7; TRBD2 aligns across 9 bases. V was pared by 1 base and J by 2 bases, with 3 bases of the junction left unmatched. The CDR3 is 14 amino acids. CDR1 SQVTM and CDR2 ANQGSEA come from the germline V gene. This chain's CDR3 is CSVEVAGVPYEQYF. The CDR3 DNA sequence: TGCAGCGTTGAAGTAGCGGGAGTTCCCTACGAGCAGTACTTC.

V gene TRBV7-6 combines with J gene TRBJ1-5; D gene uncertain. This CDR3 spans 14 amino acids. Germline CDR1 and CDR2: SGHVS and FNYEAQ. V dropped 1 base and J dropped 5 bases, with 9 bases sitting between them. CDR3: CASSLGYGDQPQHF. Written as DNA, the CDR3 is TGTGCCAGCAGCTTAGGATATGGAGATCAGCCCCAGCATTTT.

The CDR3 sequence: CASSGWDRLTEAFF. CDR3 sequence (DNA): TGCGCCAGCAGCGGGTGGGACAGGCTCACTGAAGCTTTCTTT. The J gene is TRBJ1-1, the V gene TRBV5-1; 8 bases map to TRBD1. V shed 4 bases and J 4 bases; nucleotides not matched to a gene: 6. The CDR3 has 14 residues. In germline, CDR1 is SGHRS, CDR2 YFSETQ.

CDR3 region: CSVDRIGYSYNEQFF. CDR3 DNA sequence: TGCAGCGTTGACCGGATCGGGTACTCCTACAATGAGCAGTTCTTC. The rearrangement links TRBV29-1 to TRBJ2-1, with unresolved D. Germline CDR1 and CDR2: SQVTM and ANQGSEA. V lost 3 bases and J 0 bases, leaving 12 bases between the germline ends. CDR3 length equals 15 residues.

This clonotype has a handful of counts. V gene TRBV28 combines with J gene TRBJ2-7, with TRBD1 identical over 12 bases. Germline V gene data show CDR1 as MDHEN and CDR2 as SYDVKM. CDR3 length equals 13 residues. Trimming at V came to 6 bases and at J to 4 bases, leaving 1 base not matched to a gene. The CDR3 spells CASRGQGAYEQYF. CDR3 nucleotide sequence: TGTGCCAGCAGGGGACAGGGGGCTTACGAGCAGTACTTC.